This T cell receptor beta chain is drawn from a study of T cells after somatic rescue of genetic block. Sequencing used immunoSEQ multiplex PCR; TCRdb keeps in-frame clones, though not all of them. This sample carries approximately 71,000 clones, roughly 92% of them seen once, and the ten largest clones take 2.9%. CDR3 length: 15 amino acids. The V segment lost 1 base and the J segment 7 bases; nucleotides outside the gene matches: 10. CDR1 and CDR2 from the germline V gene are SGHAT and FQNNGV. V and J are TRBV11-2 and TRBJ2-7; 7 nucleotides line up with TRBD1. The sample was peripheral blood mononuclear cells (PBMCs). The TCR was taken from a man in his forties. CDR3 sequence reads: CASSLGQQGPQEQYF. The CDR3 DNA sequence: TGTGCCAGCAGCTTAGGACAACAGGGGCCTCAGGAGCAGTACTTC. The full variable domain, its missing parts supplied by reference TRBV11-2 and TRBJ2-7, is EAGVAQSPRYKIIEKRQSVAFWCNPISGHATLYWYQQILGQGPKLLIQFQNNGVVDDSQLPKDRFSAERLKGVDSTLKIQPAKLEDSAVYLCASSLGQQGPQEQYFGPGTRLTVT.